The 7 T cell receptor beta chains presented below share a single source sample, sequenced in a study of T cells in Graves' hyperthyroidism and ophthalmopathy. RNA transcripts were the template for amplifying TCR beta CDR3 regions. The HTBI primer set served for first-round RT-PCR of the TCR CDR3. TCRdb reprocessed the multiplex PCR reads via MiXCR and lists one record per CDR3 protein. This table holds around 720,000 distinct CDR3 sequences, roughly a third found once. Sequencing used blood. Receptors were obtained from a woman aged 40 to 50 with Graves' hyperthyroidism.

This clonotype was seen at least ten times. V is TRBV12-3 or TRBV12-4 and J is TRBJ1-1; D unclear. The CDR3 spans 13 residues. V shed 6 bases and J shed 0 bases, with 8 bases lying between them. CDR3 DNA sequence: TGTGCCAGCAGGTCCGTTATGAACACTGAAGCTTTCTTT. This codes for CASRSVMNTEAFF.

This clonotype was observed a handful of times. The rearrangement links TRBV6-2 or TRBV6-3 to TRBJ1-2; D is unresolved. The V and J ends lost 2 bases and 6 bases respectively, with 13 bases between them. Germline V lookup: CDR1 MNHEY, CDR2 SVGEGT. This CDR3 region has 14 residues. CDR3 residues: CASSYGGRNDGYTF. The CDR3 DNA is TGTGCCAGCAGTTACGGCGGAAGAAACGATGGCTACACCTTC.

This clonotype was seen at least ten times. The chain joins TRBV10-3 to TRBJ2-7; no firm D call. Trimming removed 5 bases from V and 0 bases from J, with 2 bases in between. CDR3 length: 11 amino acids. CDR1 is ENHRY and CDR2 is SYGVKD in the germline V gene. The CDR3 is CAISSSYEQYF. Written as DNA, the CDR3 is TGTGCCATCAGTAGCTCCTACGAGCAGTACTTC.

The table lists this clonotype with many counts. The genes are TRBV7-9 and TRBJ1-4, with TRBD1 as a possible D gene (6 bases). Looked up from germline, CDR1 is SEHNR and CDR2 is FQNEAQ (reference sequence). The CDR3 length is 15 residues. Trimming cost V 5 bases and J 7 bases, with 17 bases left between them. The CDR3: CASSLHYRDSEKLFF. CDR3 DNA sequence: TGTGCCAGCAGCCTTCACTACAGGGATAGTGAAAAACTGTTTTTT.

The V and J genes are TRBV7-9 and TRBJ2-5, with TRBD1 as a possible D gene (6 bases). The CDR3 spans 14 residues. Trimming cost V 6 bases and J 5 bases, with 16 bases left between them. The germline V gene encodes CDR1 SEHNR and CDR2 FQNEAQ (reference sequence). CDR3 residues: CASRLNRVYETQYF. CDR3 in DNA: TGTGCCAGCAGACTCAACAGGGTATATGAGACCCAGTACTTC. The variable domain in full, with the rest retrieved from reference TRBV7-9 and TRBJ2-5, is DTGVSQNPRHKITKRGQNVTFRCDPISEHNRLYWYRQTLGQGPEFLTYFQNEAQLEKSRLLSDRFSAERPKGSFSTLEIQRTEQGDSAMYLCASRLNRVYETQYFGPGTRLLVL.

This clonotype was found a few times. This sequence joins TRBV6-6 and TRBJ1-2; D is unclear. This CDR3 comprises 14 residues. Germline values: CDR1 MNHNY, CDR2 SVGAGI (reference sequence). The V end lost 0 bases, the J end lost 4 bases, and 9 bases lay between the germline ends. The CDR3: CASSYSRAGYGYTF. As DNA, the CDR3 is TGTGCCAGCAGTTACTCGAGGGCAGGCTATGGCTACACCTTC.

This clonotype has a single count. The chain's CDR3 is CASRGSNEQFF. The CDR3 region has the DNA TGTGCCAGCAGAGGGTCCAATGAGCAGTTCTTC. The chain carries TRBV7-3 and TRBJ2-1, with D uncertain. Germline V gene lookup returns CDR1 SGHTA and CDR2 FQGTGA. The CDR3 is 11 amino acids. Between the trimmed V and J ends, which lost 6 bases and 6 bases, there was a span of 6 bases.